Each of the 18 T cell receptor beta chains below was sequenced from the same sample in a study of blood T cell repertoires in COVID-19. The repertoire was sequenced with immunoSEQ multiplex PCR; TCRdb's copy has only in-frame clones and lacks some. The profile covers about 220,000 clones, with about 85% appearing a single time and approximately 5% taken by the ten largest. The sample consisted of peripheral blood. These receptors were obtained from a woman aged 55-69 years who had recovered from COVID-19.

The V and J genes are TRBV19 and TRBJ1-1; the match to TRBD1 covers 7 bases. Germline lookup yields CDR1 LNHDA and CDR2 SQIVND (reference sequence). Trimming cost V 7 bases and J 0 bases; bases outside gene matches: 11. The CDR3 is 16 amino acids. The CDR3 here is CASTHPRTGMNTEAFF. The CDR3 DNA reads TGTGCCAGTACCCACCCTCGGACAGGAATGAACACTGAAGCTTTCTTT.

The gene calls are TRBV9 and TRBJ2-3; weak D call: TRBD2 (6 bases). Trimming pared 3 bases from V and 5 bases from J, leaving 19 bases between. This CDR3 is built from 16 residues. Per the germline V gene, CDR1 is SGDLS and CDR2 is YYNGEE. CDR3 nucleotide sequence: TGTGCCAGCAGCGCGGGGGAGAGGGGCGGCGGAGATACGCAGTATTTT. Translated, it gives CASSAGERGGGDTQYF. Variable domain in full (rest from reference TRBV9 and TRBJ2-3): DSGVTQTPKHLITATGQRVTLRCSPRSGDLSVYWYQQSLDQGLQFLIQYYNGEERAKGNILERFSAQQFPDLHSELNLSSLELGDSALYFCASSAGERGGGDTQYFGPGTRLTVL.

The chain recombines TRBV30 with TRBJ2-7; 11 bases match TRBD2. J was trimmed by 5 bases and V by 5 bases; bases with no gene match: 5. In germline, CDR1 is GTSNPN, CDR2 SVGIG (reference sequence). The CDR3 sequence is 13 residues long. The CDR3: CAWAAGLADEQYF. CDR3 nucleotides: TGTGCCTGGGCCGCGGGACTAGCGGACGAGCAGTACTTC.

Concerning this clone: One junction end does not reproduce the germline sequence, and a read error may be involved. The V gene is TRBV7-7, the J gene TRBJ2-1; D gene uncertain. This CDR3 has 13 residues. The germline V gene has CDR1 SSHAT and CDR2 FNYEAQ (reference sequence). The CDR3 DNA is TGTGCTAGCAGCTTAGGTAGAAACAATGAGCAGTTCTTC. Protein product: CASSLGRNNEQFF. Variable domain in full (rest from reference TRBV7-7 and TRBJ2-1): GAGVSQSPRYKVTKRGQDVTLRCDPISSHATLYWYQQALGQGPEFLTYFNYEAQPDKSGLPSDRFSAERPEGSISTLTIQRTEQRDSAMYRCASSLGRNNEQFFGPGTRLTVL.

The V gene is TRBV5-1, the J gene TRBJ1-6; D remains ambiguous. V was trimmed by 4 bases and J by 8 bases, leaving 10 bases between them. Germline V gives CDR1 SGHRS, CDR2 YFSETQ. The CDR3 consists of 13 residues. The CDR3 reads CASSPEGDSPLHF. In nucleotides, the CDR3 is TGCGCCAGCAGCCCGGAGGGAGATTCACCCCTCCACTTT.

This chain uses TRBV4-2 with TRBJ1-3, with D perhaps TRBD1 (6 bases). V was pared by 1 base and J by 0 bases, with 10 bases between. Looked up from germline, CDR1 is LGHNA and CDR2 is YNFKEQ. The CDR3 consists of 16 residues. CDR3 in amino acids: CASSQATGSSGNTIYF. In DNA form, the CDR3 reads TGTGCCAGCAGCCAAGCCACAGGGAGCTCTGGAAACACCATATATTTT.

This chain joins TRBV24-1 and TRBJ2-2, with 9 bases lining up with TRBD1. The CDR3 has 16 residues. Germline-derived CDR1 and CDR2 are KGHDR and SFDVKD. Trimming at V came to 4 bases and at J to 6 bases, leaving 8 bases not matched to a gene. The CDR3 is CATSDTGTGRSGELFF. For the CDR3, the DNA is TGTGCCACCAGTGACACCGGGACAGGGAGATCCGGGGAGCTGTTTTTT.

CDR3 DNA sequence: TGTGCCAGCAGCCAACTGGAGGCGCAGTATGGCTACACCTTC. This sequence encodes CASSQLEAQYGYTF. The chain couples TRBV3-1 (or the pseudogene TRBV3-2) to TRBJ1-2, with D unresolved. Germline V lookup: CDR1 LGHDT, CDR2 YNNKEL (reference sequence). This CDR3 comprises 14 residues. Trimming shortened V by 2 bases and J by 5 bases, and 12 bases separated the two germline ends.

The chain carries TRBV18 and TRBJ2-7; 8 bases map to TRBD2. The trim removed 3 bases at V and 3 bases at J, leaving 19 bases unmatched. This CDR3 spans 19 amino acids. Per the germline V gene, CDR1 is KGHSH and CDR2 is LQKENI. CDR3 bases: TGTGCCAGCTCACCGGGCGGAGCGGGGGCCCCTTCGCCCCTCTACGAGCAGTACTTC. Its translation: CASSPGGAGAPSPLYEQYF. Full variable domain (remainder filled in from reference TRBV18 and TRBJ2-7): NAGVMQNPRHLVRRRGQEARLRCSPMKGHSHVYWYRQLPEEGLKFMVYLQKENIIDESGMPKERFSAEFPKEGPSILRIQQVVRGDSAAYFCASSPGGAGAPSPLYEQYFGPGTRLTVT.

This clone has just one count. CDR3 DNA sequence: TGTGCCAGCAGCTTAGCGGGAGGGGGGGCAGTGAGTTCCTACGAGCAGTACTTC. It translates to CASSLAGGGAVSSYEQYF. The V call is TRBV7-6, the J call TRBJ2-7; maybe TRBD2 (7 bases). Germline values: CDR1 SGHVS, CDR2 FNYEAQ. Trimming left V 0 bases short and J 1 base short, with 19 bases between. This CDR3 has 18 residues.

V is TRBV7-6 and J is TRBJ2-5; no definite D call. The germline V and J ends were trimmed by 3 bases and 5 bases, with 10 bases remaining between them. The CDR3 sequence is 13 residues long. Germline V gene lookup returns CDR1 SGHVS and CDR2 FNYEAQ. Here the CDR3 DNA reads TGTGCCAGCAGCTTTCGGCCCGGGGAGACCCAGTACTTC. As protein: CASSFRPGETQYF. Full variable domain (missing parts from reference TRBV7-6 and TRBJ2-5): GAGVSQSPRYKVTKRGQDVALRCDPISGHVSLYWYRQALGQGPEFLTYFNYEAQQDKSGLPNDRFSAERPEGSISTLTIQRTEQRDSAMYRCASSFRPGETQYFGPGTRLLVL.

At least ten counts were recorded for this clone. V usage is TRBV2 and J usage is TRBJ1-3, with TRBD1 matching over 9 bases. The V gene's germline CDR1 is SNHLY and CDR2 FYNNEI. V dropped 5 bases and J dropped 9; count of bases not matched to a gene: 5. The CDR3 contains 13 residues. The CDR3 here is CASSTGGSGTIYF. CDR3 coding DNA: TGTGCCAGCAGTACAGGGGGCTCGGGCACCATATATTTT.

The chain employs TRBV5-5 and TRBJ1-2, with TRBD1 matching over 10 bases. The CDR3 extends over 13 amino acids. The V gene end was trimmed by 5 bases and the J gene end by 6 bases; junction bases not matched to a gene: 4. From germline, CDR1 is SGHKS and CDR2 YYEKEE (reference sequence). DNA for the CDR3: TGTGCCAGCAGTCCCGGACAGGGGGATGGCTACACCTTC. Its translation is CASSPGQGDGYTF. The full variable domain, in which reference TRBV5-5 and TRBJ1-2 provide the parts outside the CDR3, is DAGVTQSPTHLIKTRGQQVTLRCSPISGHKSVSWYQQVLGQGPQFIFQYYEKEERGRGNFPDRFSARQFPNYSSELNVNALLLGDSALYLCASSPGQGDGYTFGSGTRLTVV.

V and J are TRBV6-4 and TRBJ1-3; D call uncertain. V lost 5 bases, J lost 2 bases, and 19 bases lay in between. CDR3 size: 17 residues. Germline assignment: CDR1 MRHNA and CDR2 SNTAGT. Here the CDR3 DNA reads TGTGCCAGCAGTCCCTCTGTTAAGAGTATTGCTGGAAACACCATATATTTT. Translation gives CASSPSVKSIAGNTIYF.

The rearrangement uses TRBV30 and TRBJ1-1, with 8 nucleotides matching TRBD1. J was trimmed by 1 base and V by 3 bases; bases with no gene match: 7. This CDR3 is built from 15 residues. Germline V gene sequence: CDR1 GTSNPN, CDR2 SVGIG (reference sequence). The CDR3 coding sequence is TGTGCCTGGAGCGCCCTCGACAGGGGGAACACTGAAGCTTTCTTT. Amino acid sequence: CAWSALDRGNTEAFF.

About this clone itself: A junction end diverges from the germline sequence, so it may reflect a read error. This rearrangement joins TRBV4-2 to TRBJ1-6; D uncertain. The CDR3 is made up of 15 amino acids. Germline V lookup: CDR1 LGHNA, CDR2 YNFKEQ. The DNA of the CDR3 is TGTGCCAGCAGCCAAGAGACGGGTGATAAGTCACCCCTCCACTTT. Its translation is CASSQETGDKSPLHF.

The rearrangement links TRBV7-9 to TRBJ1-6; D is unresolved. The CDR3 loop spans 17 amino acids. Germline V gene lookup returns CDR1 SEHNR and CDR2 FQNEAQ (reference sequence). The germline V and J ends were trimmed by 1 base and 8 bases, with 18 bases remaining between them. The DNA for the CDR3 is TGTGCCAGCAGCTTAGTCCGGCTAGGCATTTGGGATTCACCCCTCCACTTT. It translates to CASSLVRLGIWDSPLHF.

This chain joins TRBV6-6 and TRBJ1-1; 8 nucleotides align to TRBD1. Germline CDR1 and CDR2: MNHNY and SVGAGI (reference sequence). The trim removed 4 bases at V and 7 bases at J, leaving 8 bases unmatched. This CDR3 spans 14 amino acids. Here the CDR3 reads CASSWDRLTGEAFF. CDR3 in DNA: TGTGCCAGCAGTTGGGACAGGCTGACTGGTGAAGCTTTCTTT.